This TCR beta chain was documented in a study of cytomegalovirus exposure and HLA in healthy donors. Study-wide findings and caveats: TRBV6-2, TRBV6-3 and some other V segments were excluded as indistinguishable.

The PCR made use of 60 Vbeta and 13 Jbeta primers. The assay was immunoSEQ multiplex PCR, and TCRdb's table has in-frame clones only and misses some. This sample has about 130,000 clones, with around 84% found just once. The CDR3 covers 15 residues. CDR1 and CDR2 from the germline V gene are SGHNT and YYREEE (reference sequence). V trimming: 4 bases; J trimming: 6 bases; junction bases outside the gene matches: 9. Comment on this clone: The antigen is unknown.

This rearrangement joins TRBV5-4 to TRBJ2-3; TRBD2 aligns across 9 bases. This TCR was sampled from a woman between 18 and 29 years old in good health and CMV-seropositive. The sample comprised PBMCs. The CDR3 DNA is TGTGCCAGCAGCCCCCAGGAGCGGGGGGCCGATACGCAGTATTTT. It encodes CASSPQERGADTQYF.